The entry that follows covers one T cell receptor beta chain sequence. What it binds is unknown. These data belong to a study of cytomegalovirus exposure and HLA in healthy donors. General study results and limits: DRB1 showed the most TCR associations and HLA-C the fewest in a later analysis, as rates varied by HLA locus.

The primer mix had 60 Vbeta and 13 Jbeta primers. Sequencing was performed with immunoSEQ multiplex PCR; in TCRdb, only in-frame clones are kept and a portion is missing. The table includes approximately 150,000 clones, 77% detected once. The sequence came from a woman in her thirties or forties in good health and CMV-seropositive. Sequencing used PBMCs.

The CDR3 sequence: CASRPQGSSSYEQYF. CDR3 coding DNA: TGTGCCAGCAGGCCACAGGGGTCCTCCTCCTACGAGCAGTACTTC. The chain links TRBV7-9 to TRBJ2-7; the match to TRBD1 covers 7 bases. This CDR3 is built from 15 residues. Germline V gene lookup returns CDR1 SEHNR and CDR2 FQNEAQ (reference sequence). After removal of 6 bases from V and 0 bases from J, the junction contained 8 bases not matched to a gene. Using reference TRBV7-9 and TRBJ2-7 for the parts outside the CDR3, the full variable domain is DTGVSQNPRHKITKRGQNVTFRCDPISEHNRLYWYRQTLGQGPEFLTYFQNEAQLEKSRLLSDRFSAERPKGSFSTLEIQRTEQGDSAMYLCASRPQGSSSYEQYFGPGTRLTVT.